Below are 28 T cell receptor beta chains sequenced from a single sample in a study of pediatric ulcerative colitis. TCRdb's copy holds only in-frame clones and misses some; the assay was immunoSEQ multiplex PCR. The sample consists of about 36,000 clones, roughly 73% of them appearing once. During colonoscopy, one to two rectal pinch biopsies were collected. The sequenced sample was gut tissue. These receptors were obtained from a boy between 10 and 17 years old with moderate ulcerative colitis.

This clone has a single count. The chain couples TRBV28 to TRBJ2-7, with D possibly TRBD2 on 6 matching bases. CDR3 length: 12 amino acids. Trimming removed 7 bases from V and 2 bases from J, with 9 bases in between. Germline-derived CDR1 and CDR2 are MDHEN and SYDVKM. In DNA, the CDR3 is TGTGCCAGCACGGGGGACGCCTACGAGCAGTACTTC. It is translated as CASTGDAYEQYF.

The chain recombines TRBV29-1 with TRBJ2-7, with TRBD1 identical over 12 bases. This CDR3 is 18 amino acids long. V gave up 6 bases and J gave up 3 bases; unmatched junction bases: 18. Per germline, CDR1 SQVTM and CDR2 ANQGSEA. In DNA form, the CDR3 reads TGCAGCGTCACTCACCCCAGGGGACAGGGGGCGAGCGGCTACGAGCAGTACTTC. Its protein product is CSVTHPRGQGASGYEQYF.

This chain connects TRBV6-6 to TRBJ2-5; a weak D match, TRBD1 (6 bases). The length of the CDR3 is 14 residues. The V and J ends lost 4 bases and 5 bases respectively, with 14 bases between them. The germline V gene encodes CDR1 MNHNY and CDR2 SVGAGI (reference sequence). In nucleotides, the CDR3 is TGTGCCAGCAGTTCATCAGGGGTCCCGGAGACCCAGTACTTC. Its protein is CASSSSGVPETQYF.

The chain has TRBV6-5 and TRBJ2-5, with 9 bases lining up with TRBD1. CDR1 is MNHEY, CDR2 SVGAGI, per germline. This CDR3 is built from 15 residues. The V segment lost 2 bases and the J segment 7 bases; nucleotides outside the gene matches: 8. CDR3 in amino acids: CASSYLRDRVGTQYF. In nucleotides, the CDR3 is TGTGCCAGCAGTTACCTCCGGGACAGGGTCGGGACCCAGTACTTC.

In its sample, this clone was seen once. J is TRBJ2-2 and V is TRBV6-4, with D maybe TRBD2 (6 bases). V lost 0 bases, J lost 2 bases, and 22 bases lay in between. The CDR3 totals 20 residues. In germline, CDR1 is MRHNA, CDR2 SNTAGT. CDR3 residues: CASSDSISAIPGGNTGELFF. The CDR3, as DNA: TGTGCCAGCAGTGACTCGATCTCGGCAATCCCCGGGGGTAACACCGGGGAGCTGTTTTTT.

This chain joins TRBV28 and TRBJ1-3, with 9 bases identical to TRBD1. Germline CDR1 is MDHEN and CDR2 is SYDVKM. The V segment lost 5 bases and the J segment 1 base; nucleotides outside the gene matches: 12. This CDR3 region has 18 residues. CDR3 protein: CASSPDRGLYYSGNTIYF. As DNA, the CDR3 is TGTGCCAGCAGTCCGGACAGGGGCCTCTATTATTCTGGAAACACCATATATTTT. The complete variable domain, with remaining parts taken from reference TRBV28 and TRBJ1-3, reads DVKVTQSSRYLVKRTGEKVFLECVQDMDHENMFWYRQDPGLGLRLIYFSYDVKMKEKGDIPEGYSVSREKKERFSLILESASTNQTSMYLCASSPDRGLYYSGNTIYFGEGSWLTVV.

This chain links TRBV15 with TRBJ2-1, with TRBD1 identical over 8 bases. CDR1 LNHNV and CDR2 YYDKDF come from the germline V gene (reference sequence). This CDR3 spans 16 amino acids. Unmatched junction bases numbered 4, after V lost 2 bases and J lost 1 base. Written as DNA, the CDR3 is TGTGCCACCAGCAGACAAGGACAGGGATCCTACAATGAGCAGTTCTTC. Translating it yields CATSRQGQGSYNEQFF.

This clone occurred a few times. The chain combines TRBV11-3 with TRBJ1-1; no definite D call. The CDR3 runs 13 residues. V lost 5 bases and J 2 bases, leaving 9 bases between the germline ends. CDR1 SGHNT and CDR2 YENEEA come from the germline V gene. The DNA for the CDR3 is TGTGCCAGCAGCCGACATACTAACACTGAAGCTTTCTTT. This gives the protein CASSRHTNTEAFF.

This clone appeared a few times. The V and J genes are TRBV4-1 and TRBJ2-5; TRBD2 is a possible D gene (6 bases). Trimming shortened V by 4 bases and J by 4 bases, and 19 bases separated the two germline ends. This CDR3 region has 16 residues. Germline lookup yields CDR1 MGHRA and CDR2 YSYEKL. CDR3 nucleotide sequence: TGCGCCAGCAGCCCTGGTTTGGCGGGGAGAGGAGAGACCCAGTACTTC. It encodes CASSPGLAGRGETQYF.

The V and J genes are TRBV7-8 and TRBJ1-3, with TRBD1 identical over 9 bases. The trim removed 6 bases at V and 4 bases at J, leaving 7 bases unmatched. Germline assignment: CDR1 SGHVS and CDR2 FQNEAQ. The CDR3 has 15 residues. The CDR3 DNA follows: TGTGCCAGCAGACGACAGGGGGTCGAAGGAAACACCATATATTTT. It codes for CASRRQGVEGNTIYF.

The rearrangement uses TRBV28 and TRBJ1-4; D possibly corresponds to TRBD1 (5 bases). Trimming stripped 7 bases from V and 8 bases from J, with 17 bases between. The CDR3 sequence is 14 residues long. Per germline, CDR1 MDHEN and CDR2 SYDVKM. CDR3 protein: CASTGGRVLEKLFF. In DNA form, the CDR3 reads TGTGCCAGCACCGGGGGAAGGGTCTTGGAAAAACTGTTTTTT.

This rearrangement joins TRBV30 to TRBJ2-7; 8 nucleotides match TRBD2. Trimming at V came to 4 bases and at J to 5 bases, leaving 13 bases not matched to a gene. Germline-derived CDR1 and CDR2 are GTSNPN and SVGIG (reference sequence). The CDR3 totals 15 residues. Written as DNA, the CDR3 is TGTGCCTGGACCAAAGCGGGGACTAGGTACAACGAGCAGTACTTC. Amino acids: CAWTKAGTRYNEQYF. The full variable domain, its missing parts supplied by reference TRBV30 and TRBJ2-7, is SQTIHQWPATLVQPVGSPLSLECTVEGTSNPNLYWYRQAAGRGLQLLFYSVGIGQISSEVPQNLSASRPQDRQFILSSKKLLLSDSGFYLCAWTKAGTRYNEQYFGPGTRLTVT.

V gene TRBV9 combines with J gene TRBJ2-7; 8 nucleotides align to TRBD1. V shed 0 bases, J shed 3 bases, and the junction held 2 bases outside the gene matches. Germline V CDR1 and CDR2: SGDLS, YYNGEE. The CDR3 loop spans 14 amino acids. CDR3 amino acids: CASSVAGQGYEQYF. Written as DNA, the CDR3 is TGTGCCAGCAGCGTAGCAGGACAGGGCTACGAGCAGTACTTC.

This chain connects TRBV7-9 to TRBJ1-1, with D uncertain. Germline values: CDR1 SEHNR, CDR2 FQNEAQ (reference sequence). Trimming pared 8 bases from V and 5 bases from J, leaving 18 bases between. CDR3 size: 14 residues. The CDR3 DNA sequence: TGTGCCAGCGGGCCCTTCGGGGTTAATACTGAAGCTTTCTTT. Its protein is CASGPFGVNTEAFF.

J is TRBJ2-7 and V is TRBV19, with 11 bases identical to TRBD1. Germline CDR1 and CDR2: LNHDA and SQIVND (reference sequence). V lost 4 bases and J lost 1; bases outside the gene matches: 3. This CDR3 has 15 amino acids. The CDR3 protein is CASSTGTGGSYEQYF. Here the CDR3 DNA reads TGTGCCAGTAGTACGGGGACAGGGGGGTCCTACGAGCAGTACTTC. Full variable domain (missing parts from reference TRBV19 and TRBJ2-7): DGGITQSPKYLFRKEGQNVTLSCEQNLNHDAMYWYRQDPGQGLRLIYYSQIVNDFQKGDIAEGYSVSREKKESFPLTVTSAQKNPTAFYLCASSTGTGGSYEQYFGPGTRLTVT.

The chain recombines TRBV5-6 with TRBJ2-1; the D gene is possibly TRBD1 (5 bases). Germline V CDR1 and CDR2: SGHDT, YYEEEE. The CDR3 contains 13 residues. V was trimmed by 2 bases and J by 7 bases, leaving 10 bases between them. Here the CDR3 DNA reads TGTGCCAGCAGCTTAGTTAGGGGTAATGAGCAGTTCTTC. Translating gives CASSLVRGNEQFF.

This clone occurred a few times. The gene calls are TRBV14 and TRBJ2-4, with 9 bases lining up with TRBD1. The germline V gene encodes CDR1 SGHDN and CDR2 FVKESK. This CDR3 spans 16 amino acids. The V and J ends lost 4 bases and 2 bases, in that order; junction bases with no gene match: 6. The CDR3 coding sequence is TGTGCCAGCAGCCCCGGGACAGGGAAACCCAAAAACATTCAGTACTTC. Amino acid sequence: CASSPGTGKPKNIQYF.

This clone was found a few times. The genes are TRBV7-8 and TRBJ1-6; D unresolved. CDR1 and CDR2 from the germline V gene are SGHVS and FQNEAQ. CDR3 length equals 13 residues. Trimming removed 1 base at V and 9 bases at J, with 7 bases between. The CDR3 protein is CASSLGGGSPLHF. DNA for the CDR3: TGTGCCAGCAGCTTAGGGGGAGGTTCACCCCTCCACTTT.

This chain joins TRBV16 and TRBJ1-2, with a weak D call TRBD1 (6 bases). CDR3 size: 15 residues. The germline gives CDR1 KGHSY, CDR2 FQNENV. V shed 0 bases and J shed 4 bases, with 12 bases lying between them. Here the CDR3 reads CASSQSPGRGYGYTF. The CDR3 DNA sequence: TGTGCCAGCAGCCAATCCCCGGGCAGGGGCTATGGCTACACCTTC.

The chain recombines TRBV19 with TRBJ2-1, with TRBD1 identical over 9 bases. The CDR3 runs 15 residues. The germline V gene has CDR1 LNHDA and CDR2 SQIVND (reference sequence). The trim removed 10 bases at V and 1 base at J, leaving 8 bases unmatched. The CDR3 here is CATITGTGSYNEQFF. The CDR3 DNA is TGTGCCACTATTACCGGGACAGGGTCCTACAATGAGCAGTTCTTC.

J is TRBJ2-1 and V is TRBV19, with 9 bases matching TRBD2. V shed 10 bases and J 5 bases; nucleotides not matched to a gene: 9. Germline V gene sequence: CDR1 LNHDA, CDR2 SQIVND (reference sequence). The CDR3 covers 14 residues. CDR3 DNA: TGTGCCACCCAGATAGCGGGGGAGGACAATGAGCAGTTCTTC. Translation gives CATQIAGEDNEQFF.

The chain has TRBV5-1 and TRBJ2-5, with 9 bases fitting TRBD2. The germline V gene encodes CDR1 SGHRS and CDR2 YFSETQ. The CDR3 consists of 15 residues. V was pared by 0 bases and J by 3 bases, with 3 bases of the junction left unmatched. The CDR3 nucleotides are TGCGCCAGCAGCTTGGGAATAGCGGGAGAAGAGACCCAGTACTTC. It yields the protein CASSLGIAGEETQYF.

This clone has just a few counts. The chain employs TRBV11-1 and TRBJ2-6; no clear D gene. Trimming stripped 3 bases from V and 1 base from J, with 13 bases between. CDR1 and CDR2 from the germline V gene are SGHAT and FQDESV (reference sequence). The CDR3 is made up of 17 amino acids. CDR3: CASSLTSGPSGANVLTF. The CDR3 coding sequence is TGTGCCAGCAGCTTGACGTCAGGACCGTCTGGGGCCAACGTCCTGACTTTC. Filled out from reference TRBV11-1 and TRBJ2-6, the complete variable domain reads EAEVAQSPRYKITEKSQAVAFWCDPISGHATLYWYRQILGQGPELLVQFQDESVVDDSQLPKDRFSAERLKGVDSTLKIQPAELGDSAMYLCASSLTSGPSGANVLTFGAGSRLTVL.

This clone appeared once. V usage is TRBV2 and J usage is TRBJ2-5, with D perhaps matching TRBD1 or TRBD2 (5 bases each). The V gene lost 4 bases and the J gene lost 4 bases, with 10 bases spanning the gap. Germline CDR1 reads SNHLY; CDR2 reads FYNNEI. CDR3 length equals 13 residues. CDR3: CASSGQGRETQYF. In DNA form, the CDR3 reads TGTGCCAGCAGTGGCCAGGGACGAGAGACCCAGTACTTC.

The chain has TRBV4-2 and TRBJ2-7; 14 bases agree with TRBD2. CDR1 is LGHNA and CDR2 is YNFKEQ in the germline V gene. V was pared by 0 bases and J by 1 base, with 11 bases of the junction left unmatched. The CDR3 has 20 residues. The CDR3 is CASSQDPIGTSGSPSYEQYF. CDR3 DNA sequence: TGTGCCAGCAGCCAAGATCCCATCGGGACTAGCGGGAGTCCATCCTACGAGCAGTACTTC.

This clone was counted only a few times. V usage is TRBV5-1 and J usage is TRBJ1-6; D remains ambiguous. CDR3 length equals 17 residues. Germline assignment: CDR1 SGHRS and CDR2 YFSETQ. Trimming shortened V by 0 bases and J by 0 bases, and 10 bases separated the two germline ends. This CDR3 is CASSLDDRSSYNSPLHF. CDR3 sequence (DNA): TGCGCCAGCAGCTTGGATGACCGGAGCTCCTATAATTCACCCCTCCACTTT. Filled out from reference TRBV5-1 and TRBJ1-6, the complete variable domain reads KAGVTQTPRYLIKTRGQQVTLSCSPISGHRSVSWYQQTPGQGLQFLFEYFSETQRNKGNFPGRFSGRQFSNSRSEMNVSTLELGDSALYLCASSLDDRSSYNSPLHFGNGTRLTVT.

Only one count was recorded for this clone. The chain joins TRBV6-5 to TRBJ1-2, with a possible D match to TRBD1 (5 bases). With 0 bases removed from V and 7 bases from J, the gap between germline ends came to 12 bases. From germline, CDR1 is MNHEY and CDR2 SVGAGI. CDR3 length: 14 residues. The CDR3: CASSYSGRDPGYTF. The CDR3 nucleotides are TGTGCCAGCAGTTACTCTGGCAGGGACCCTGGCTACACCTTC.

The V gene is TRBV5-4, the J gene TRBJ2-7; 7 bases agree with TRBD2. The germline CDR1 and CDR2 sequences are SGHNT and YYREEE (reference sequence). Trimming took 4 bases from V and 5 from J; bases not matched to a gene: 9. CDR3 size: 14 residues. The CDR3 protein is CASSEGGRVDEQYF. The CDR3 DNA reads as TGTGCCAGCAGCGAGGGAGGGAGGGTCGACGAGCAGTACTTC.